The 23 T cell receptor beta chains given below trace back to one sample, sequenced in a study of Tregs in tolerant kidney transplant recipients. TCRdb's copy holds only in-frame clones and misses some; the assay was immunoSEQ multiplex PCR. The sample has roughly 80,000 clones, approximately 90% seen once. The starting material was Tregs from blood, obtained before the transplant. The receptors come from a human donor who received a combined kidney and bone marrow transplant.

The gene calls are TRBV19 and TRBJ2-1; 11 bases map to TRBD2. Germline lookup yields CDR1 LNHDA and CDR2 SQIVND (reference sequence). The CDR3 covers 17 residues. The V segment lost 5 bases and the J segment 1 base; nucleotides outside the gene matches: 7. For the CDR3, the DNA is TGTGCCAGTAGTGAGGCGACTAGCGGGACTTCCTACAATGAGCAGTTCTTC. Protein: CASSEATSGTSYNEQFF.

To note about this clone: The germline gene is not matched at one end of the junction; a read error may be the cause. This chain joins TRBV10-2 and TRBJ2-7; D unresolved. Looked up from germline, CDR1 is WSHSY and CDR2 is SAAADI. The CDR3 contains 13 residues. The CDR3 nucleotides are TGCGCCAGCAGTGAGTCAATGCCCTACAAGCAGTACTTC. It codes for CASSESMPYKQYF.

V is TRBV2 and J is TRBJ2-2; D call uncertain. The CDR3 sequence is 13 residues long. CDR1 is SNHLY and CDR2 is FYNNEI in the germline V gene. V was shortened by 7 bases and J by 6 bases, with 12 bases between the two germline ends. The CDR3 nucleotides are TGTGCCAGCAACTCCGACTTCGCCGGGGAGCTGTTTTTT. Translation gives CASNSDFAGELFF. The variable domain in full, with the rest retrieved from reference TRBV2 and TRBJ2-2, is EPEVTQTPSHQVTQMGQEVILRCVPISNHLYFYWYRQILGQKVEFLVSFYNNEISEKSEIFDDQFSVERPDGSNFTLKIRSTKLEDSAMYFCASNSDFAGELFFGEGSRLTVL.

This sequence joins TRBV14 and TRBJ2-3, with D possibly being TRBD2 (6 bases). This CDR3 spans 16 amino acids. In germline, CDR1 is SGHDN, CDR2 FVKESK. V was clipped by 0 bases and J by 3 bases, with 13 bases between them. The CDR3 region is CASSQESSSGTDTQYF. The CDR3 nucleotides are TGTGCCAGCAGCCAAGAAAGTAGCAGCGGGACAGATACGCAGTATTTT.

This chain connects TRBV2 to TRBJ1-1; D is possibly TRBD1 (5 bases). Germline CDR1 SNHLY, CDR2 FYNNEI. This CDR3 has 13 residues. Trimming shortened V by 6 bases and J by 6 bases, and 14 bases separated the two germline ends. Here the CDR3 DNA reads TGTGCCAGCAGCCTGGACACGGGCGCTGAAGCTTTCTTT. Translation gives CASSLDTGAEAFF.

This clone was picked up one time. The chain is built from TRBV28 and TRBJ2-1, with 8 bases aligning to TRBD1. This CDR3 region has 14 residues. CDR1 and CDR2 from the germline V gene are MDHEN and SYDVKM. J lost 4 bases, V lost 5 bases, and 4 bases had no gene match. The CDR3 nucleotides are TGTGCCAGCAGTACCGGGACAGGATACAATGAGCAGTTCTTC. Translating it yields CASSTGTGYNEQFF.

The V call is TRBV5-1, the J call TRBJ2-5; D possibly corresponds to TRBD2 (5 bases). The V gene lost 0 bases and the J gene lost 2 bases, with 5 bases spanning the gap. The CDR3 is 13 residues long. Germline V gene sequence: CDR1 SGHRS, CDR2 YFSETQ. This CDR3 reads CASSLGGQETQYF. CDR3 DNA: TGCGCCAGCAGCTTGGGCGGGCAAGAGACCCAGTACTTC.

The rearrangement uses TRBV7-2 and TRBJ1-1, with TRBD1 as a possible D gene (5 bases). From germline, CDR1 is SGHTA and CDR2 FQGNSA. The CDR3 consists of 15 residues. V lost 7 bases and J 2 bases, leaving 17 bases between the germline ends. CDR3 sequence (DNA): TGTGCCAGCACCGCTCCGGGACTTCCTAACACTGAAGCTTTCTTT. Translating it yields CASTAPGLPNTEAFF.

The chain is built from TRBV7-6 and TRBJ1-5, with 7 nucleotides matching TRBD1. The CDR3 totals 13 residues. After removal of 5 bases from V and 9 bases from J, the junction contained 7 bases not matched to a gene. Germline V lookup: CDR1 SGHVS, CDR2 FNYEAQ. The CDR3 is CASSVQGSSPQHF. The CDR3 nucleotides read TGTGCCAGCAGCGTACAGGGGTCGTCGCCCCAGCATTTT.

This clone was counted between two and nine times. Here the CDR3 reads CASSLYGSENTGELFF. In DNA, the CDR3 is TGTGCCAGCAGTTTATACGGTAGCGAGAACACCGGGGAGCTGTTTTTT. The chain couples TRBV27 to TRBJ2-2, with D possibly being TRBD2 (5 bases). Per germline, CDR1 MNHEY and CDR2 SMNVEV (reference sequence). V lost 1 base and J 1 base, leaving 10 bases between the germline ends. The CDR3 consists of 16 residues.

DNA for the CDR3: TGTGCCAGCAGTTTAAGGCAGGGAGGAAACACCATATATTTT. Amino acid sequence: CASSLRQGGNTIYF. V is TRBV28 and J is TRBJ1-3; maybe TRBD1 (5 bases). V was clipped by 2 bases and J by 4 bases, with 9 bases between them. Germline CDR1 is MDHEN and CDR2 is SYDVKM. There are 14 residues in the CDR3.

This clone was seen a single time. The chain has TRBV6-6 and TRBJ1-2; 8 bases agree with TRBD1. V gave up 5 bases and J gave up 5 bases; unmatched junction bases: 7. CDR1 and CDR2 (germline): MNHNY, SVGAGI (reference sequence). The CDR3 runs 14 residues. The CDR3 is CASSRDRTSYGYTF. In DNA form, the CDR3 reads TGTGCCAGCAGTCGGGACAGGACCTCATATGGCTACACCTTC.

The CDR3 bases are TGCGCCAGCAGCCCTGGCGGGGCGGGCTCAGCCTACGAGCAGTACTTC. It encodes CASSPGGAGSAYEQYF. V gene TRBV5-1 combines with J gene TRBJ2-7; tentative D call: TRBD2 (6 bases). With 4 bases removed from V and 2 bases from J, the gap between germline ends came to 19 bases. This CDR3 has 16 residues. Per the germline V gene, CDR1 is SGHRS and CDR2 is YFSETQ.

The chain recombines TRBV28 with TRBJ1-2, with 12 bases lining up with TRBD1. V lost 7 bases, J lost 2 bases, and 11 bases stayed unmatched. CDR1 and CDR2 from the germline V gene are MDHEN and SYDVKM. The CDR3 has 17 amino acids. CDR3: CASTLSGTGGANYGYTF. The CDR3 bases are TGTGCCAGCACCCTATCCGGGACAGGGGGCGCAAACTATGGCTACACCTTC.

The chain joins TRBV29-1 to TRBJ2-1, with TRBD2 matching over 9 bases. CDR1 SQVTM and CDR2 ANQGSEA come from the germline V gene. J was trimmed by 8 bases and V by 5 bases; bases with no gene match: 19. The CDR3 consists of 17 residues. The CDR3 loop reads CSVSRVAGVTRRDEQFF. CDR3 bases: TGCAGCGTTTCTAGAGTAGCGGGAGTAACCCGTCGGGATGAGCAGTTCTTC.

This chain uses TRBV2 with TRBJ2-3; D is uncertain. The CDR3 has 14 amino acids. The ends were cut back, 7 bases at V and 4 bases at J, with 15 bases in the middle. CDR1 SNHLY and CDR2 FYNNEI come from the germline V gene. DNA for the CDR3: TGTGCCAGCACCGACCCCCGGTCAGCAGATACGCAGTATTTT. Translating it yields CASTDPRSADTQYF.

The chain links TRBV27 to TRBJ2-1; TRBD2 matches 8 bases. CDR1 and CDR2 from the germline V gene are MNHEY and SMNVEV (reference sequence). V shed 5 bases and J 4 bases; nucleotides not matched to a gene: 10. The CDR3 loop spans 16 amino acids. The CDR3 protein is CASSLLGKRGYNEQFF. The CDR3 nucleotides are TGTGCCAGCAGTCTTCTAGGGAAGCGGGGGTACAATGAGCAGTTCTTC.

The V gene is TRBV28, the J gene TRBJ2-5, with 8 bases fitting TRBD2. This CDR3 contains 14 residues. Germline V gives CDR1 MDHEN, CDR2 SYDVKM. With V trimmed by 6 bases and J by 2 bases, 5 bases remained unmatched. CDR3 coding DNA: TGTGCCAGCAGCAGACTAGCGTTACAAGAGACCCAGTACTTC. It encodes CASSRLALQETQYF.

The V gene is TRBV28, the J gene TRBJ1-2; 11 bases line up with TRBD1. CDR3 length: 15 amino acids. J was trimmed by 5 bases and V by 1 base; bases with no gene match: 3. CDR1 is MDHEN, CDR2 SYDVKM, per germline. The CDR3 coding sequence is TGTGCCAGCAGTTTATTCGGACAGGGGGCTTATGGCTACACCTTC. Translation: CASSLFGQGAYGYTF.

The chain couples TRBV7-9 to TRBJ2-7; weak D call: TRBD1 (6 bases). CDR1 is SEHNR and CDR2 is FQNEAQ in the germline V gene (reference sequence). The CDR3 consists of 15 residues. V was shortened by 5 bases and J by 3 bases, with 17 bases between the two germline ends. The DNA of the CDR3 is TGTGCCAGCAGCCTCGGACAGTTAGGGAACTACGAGCAGTACTTC. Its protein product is CASSLGQLGNYEQYF.

The CDR3 nucleotides are TGTGCCAGCGTGGGACAGGGCGATACGCAGTATTTT. Encoded protein: CASVGQGDTQYF. V is TRBV2 and J is TRBJ2-3; 9 nucleotides line up with TRBD1. Germline trimming cut 8 bases from V and 6 bases from J; bases unmatched to any gene: 3. The CDR3 consists of 12 residues. Germline-derived CDR1 and CDR2 are SNHLY and FYNNEI.

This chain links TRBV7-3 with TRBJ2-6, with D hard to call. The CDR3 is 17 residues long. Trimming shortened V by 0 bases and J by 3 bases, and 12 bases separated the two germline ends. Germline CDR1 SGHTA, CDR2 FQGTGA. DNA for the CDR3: TGTGCCAGCAGCTTAACGGGCCACCTCTTTGGGGCCAACGTCCTGACTTTC. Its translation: CASSLTGHLFGANVLTF. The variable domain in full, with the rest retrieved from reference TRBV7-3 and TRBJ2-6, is GAGVSQTPSNKVTEKGKYVELRCDPISGHTALYWYRQSLGQGPEFLIYFQGTGAADDSGLPNDRFFAVRPEGSVSTLKIQRTERGDSAVYLCASSLTGHLFGANVLTFGAGSRLTVL.

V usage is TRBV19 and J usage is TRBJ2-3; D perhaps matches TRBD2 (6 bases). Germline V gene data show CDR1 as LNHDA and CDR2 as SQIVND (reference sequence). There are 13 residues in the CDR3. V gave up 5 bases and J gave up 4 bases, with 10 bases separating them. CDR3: CASSPGTSDTQYF. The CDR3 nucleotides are TGTGCCAGTAGTCCCGGGACTTCAGATACGCAGTATTTT.